The clone carrying this T cell receptor (beta chain) was detected ten times or more. Its antigen remains unknown. Unsorted libraries came from 2 million PBMCs stored at -80 °C. Using its own MiXCR run on the 5' RACE reads, TCRdb lists one record per CDR3 protein. The sample consists of 50,000 to 80,000 distinct CDR3 sequences, nearly 3.5% of them appearing once. These data originate in a study of neurological immune-mediated disorders. The overall study: Of the multiple sclerosis patients, some 34 in total, around 30 were relapsing-remitting and 3 were secondary progressive.

Between the trimmed V and J ends, which lost 3 bases and 0 bases, there was a span of 7 bases. Germline V gives CDR1 SGHKS, CDR2 YYEKEE (reference sequence). The CDR3 extends over 13 amino acids. Study-wide points: Phylogenetic grouping assigned the repertoires of 18 of 34 multiple sclerosis patients to a single related-CDR3 cluster, representing a possible signature.

The origin of this receptor is a middle-aged man with multiple sclerosis. Sequencing was carried out using PBMCs. The rearrangement links TRBV5-5 to TRBJ2-7; D call uncertain. The CDR3 reads CASSSSNSYEQYF. DNA for the CDR3: TGTGCCAGCAGCTCATCCAACTCCTACGAGCAGTACTTC.